These 30 T cell receptor beta chains share one sample of origin, sequenced in a study of beta chain features in type 1 diabetes. Notes on the study in general: Moderately but significantly shorter TCRB CDR3s were found in Type 1 diabetes patients in all four CD4+ subsets.

The antigens for these receptors are not known. Expressed TCRB transcripts were sequenced, since all the RNA that had been isolated was reverse transcribed. Method: immunoSEQ multiplex PCR; TCRdb's copy keeps in-frame clones and lacks some. This table has more than 150,000 clones, around 9% appearing once. What was sequenced was central memory CD4+ T cells from blood. The source is a woman aged 25-40 years with type 1 diabetes.

This CDR3 reads CASSADYLGREQFF. The DNA for the CDR3 is TGTGCCAGCAGCGCGGACTATCTGGGCAGGGAGCAGTTCTTC. The chain carries TRBV9 and TRBJ2-1, with a possible D match to TRBD2 (6 bases). Trimming left V 3 bases short and J 10 bases short, with 17 bases between. This CDR3 is built from 14 residues. Germline V gives CDR1 SGDLS, CDR2 YYNGEE.

This sequence joins TRBV27 and TRBJ2-1; 10 bases are shared with TRBD2. The CDR3 runs to 16 residues. CDR1 and CDR2 (germline): MNHEY, SMNVEV (reference sequence). Germline trimming cut 3 bases from V and 10 bases from J; bases unmatched to any gene: 12. CDR3: CASSLRGTSANWEQFF. CDR3 DNA: TGTGCCAGCAGTTTGCGGGGGACTAGCGCCAATTGGGAGCAGTTCTTC.

This clone has only a few counts. The rearrangement uses TRBV11-2 and TRBJ2-5; D is unclear. Per germline, CDR1 SGHAT and CDR2 FQNNGV. V was shortened by 5 bases and J by 5 bases, with 6 bases between the two germline ends. There are 11 residues in the CDR3. The CDR3 spells CASSVYETQYF. The CDR3 DNA sequence: TGTGCCAGCAGCGTCTACGAGACCCAGTACTTC.

In its sample, this clone was seen a few times. V gene TRBV6-6 combines with J gene TRBJ2-7, with a tentative D call TRBD1 (5 bases). The ends were cut back, 5 bases at V and 2 bases at J, with 10 bases in the middle. CDR3 length: 13 residues. Per germline, CDR1 MNHNY and CDR2 SVGAGI (reference sequence). The CDR3 here is CASSIPGTYEQYF. The CDR3 bases are TGTGCCAGCAGTATTCCAGGGACCTACGAGCAGTACTTC.

The chain uses TRBV5-1 and TRBJ1-2, with TRBD1 identical over 9 bases. J gave up 4 bases and V 4 bases, and 8 bases lay outside the gene matches. The CDR3 is 15 residues long. Germline-derived CDR1 and CDR2 are SGHRS and YFSETQ. The DNA of the CDR3 is TGCGCCAGCAGCATAACGGGACAGGGAGCCTATGGCTACACCTTC. The encoded protein is CASSITGQGAYGYTF.

The rearrangement joins TRBV5-1 to TRBJ2-2; D remains ambiguous. The CDR3 length is 17 residues. Trimming left V 6 bases short and J 4 bases short, with 22 bases between. CDR1 is SGHRS, CDR2 YFSETQ, per germline. This CDR3 is CASTENPSSFGTGELFF. The CDR3 DNA follows: TGCGCCAGCACCGAAAACCCAAGCTCGTTTGGCACCGGGGAGCTGTTTTTT.

This clone occurred a few times. The chain uses TRBV9 and TRBJ1-1; TRBD1 is a possible D gene (5 bases). This CDR3 is built from 11 residues. Germline V lookup: CDR1 SGDLS, CDR2 YYNGEE. V was shortened by 5 bases and J by 7 bases, with 9 bases between the two germline ends. The CDR3, as DNA: TGTGCCAGCAGGGGGCCGGGTGAAGCTTTCTTT. Encoded protein: CASRGPGEAFF.

This clone was seen a handful of times. The rearrangement joins TRBV15 to TRBJ1-1; tentatively, D is TRBD1 (5 bases). This CDR3 contains 14 residues. CDR1 is LNHNV and CDR2 is YYDKDF in the germline V gene (reference sequence). V was clipped by 0 bases and J by 8 bases, with 13 bases between them. The CDR3, as DNA: TGTGCCACCAGCAGAGATTACGGGGGGTCGGAAGCTTTCTTT. Translated: CATSRDYGGSEAFF.

This clone was detected only a few times. This chain connects TRBV28 to TRBJ2-7; 11 bases match TRBD2. The CDR3 totals 19 residues. Germline trimming cut 2 bases from V and 0 bases from J; bases unmatched to any gene: 12. Germline V CDR1 and CDR2: MDHEN, SYDVKM. The DNA of the CDR3 is TGTGCCAGCAGTTTACCCCAAACAGGACTAGCGGGCGACTCCTACGAGCAGTACTTC. Amino acids: CASSLPQTGLAGDSYEQYF.

This clone was seen only a few times. CDR3 in amino acids: CASKGTGGRETQYF. DNA for the CDR3: TGTGCCAGTAAAGGGACAGGGGGAAGAGAGACCCAGTACTTC. The rearrangement joins TRBV28 to TRBJ2-5, with 11 bases fitting TRBD1. Per germline, CDR1 MDHEN and CDR2 SYDVKM. J gave up 4 bases and V 9 bases, and 7 bases lay outside the gene matches. The CDR3 runs to 14 residues.

The chain recombines TRBV14 with TRBJ2-7; D not resolved. Trimming removed 4 bases from V and 7 bases from J, with 17 bases in between. Germline loops: CDR1 SGHDN, CDR2 FVKESK. This CDR3 is built from 14 residues. The CDR3 region has the DNA TGTGCCAGCAGCCTTCGTGAATGGGCAAGGGAGCAGTACTTC. Translation: CASSLREWAREQYF.

This clone was detected only a few times. This chain uses TRBV6-5 with TRBJ2-1; 9 nucleotides line up with TRBD1. The CDR3 contains 15 residues. The germline CDR1 and CDR2 sequences are MNHEY and SVGAGI. V dropped 6 bases and J dropped 5; count of bases not matched to a gene: 8. CDR3 sequence reads: CASRTGTGNNNEQFF. The CDR3 region has the DNA TGTGCCAGCAGGACCGGGACAGGGAATAACAATGAGCAGTTCTTC.

This clone occurred a few times. The rearrangement uses TRBV10-3 and TRBJ1-5; 8 bases line up with TRBD1. This CDR3 comprises 15 residues. Germline-derived CDR1 and CDR2 are ENHRY and SYGVKD. After removal of 3 bases from V and 5 bases from J, the junction contained 6 bases not matched to a gene. The CDR3 DNA reads TGTGCCATCAGTGAAGAGGACAGGGATGATCAGCCCCAGCATTTT. Protein product: CAISEEDRDDQPQHF.

The J gene is TRBJ1-5, the V gene TRBV4-1; D gene unclear. The CDR3 extends over 13 amino acids. Germline values: CDR1 MGHRA, CDR2 YSYEKL. V was clipped by 1 base and J by 6 bases, with 7 bases between them. CDR3 residues: CASSQGLAQPQHF. DNA for the CDR3: TGCGCCAGCAGCCAAGGACTGGCTCAGCCCCAGCATTTT.

This clone turned up a few times. The chain has TRBV29-1 and TRBJ2-1, with D perhaps TRBD2 (7 bases). V was shortened by 7 bases and J by 5 bases, with 18 bases between the two germline ends. CDR1 is SQVTM and CDR2 is ANQGSEA in the germline V gene. This CDR3 region has 14 residues. CDR3 nucleotides: TGCAGCGCAGAAAGGGGGAGCGGGAACAATGAGCAGTTCTTC. This sequence encodes CSAERGSGNNEQFF.

The table lists this clone with a few counts. This rearrangement joins TRBV18 to TRBJ2-1; 7 bases match TRBD2. V was clipped by 3 bases and J by 7 bases; unmatched bases: 3. Germline V gene sequence: CDR1 KGHSH, CDR2 LQKENI. The CDR3 totals 13 residues. CDR3: CASSPGRSNEQFF. The CDR3 DNA reads TGTGCCAGCTCACCCGGGAGGTCAAATGAGCAGTTCTTC.

In this sample, this clone turned up a few times. The CDR3 DNA follows: TGTGCCAGTAGTATCTACCGGGAGGCCAAAAACATTCAGTACTTC. It encodes CASSIYREAKNIQYF. The chain joins TRBV19 to TRBJ2-4, with D perhaps TRBD2 (6 bases). Germline V gene data show CDR1 as LNHDA and CDR2 as SQIVND (reference sequence). CDR3 length equals 15 residues. V gave up 3 bases and J gave up 1 base, with 10 bases separating them.

This clone was recorded only once. The same CDR3 also results from other DNA sequences found in this sample. The rearrangement links TRBV10-3 to TRBJ1-5; D is unclear. Per germline, CDR1 ENHRY and CDR2 SYGVKD. The CDR3 runs to 12 residues. Trimming took off 4 bases at V and 2 bases at J, with 3 bases between the two ends. The CDR3 sequence: CAISAGNQPQHF. Here the CDR3 DNA reads TGTGCCATCAGTGCCGGCAATCAGCCCCAGCATTTT.

The sample holds a few counts of this clone. The gene calls are TRBV29-1 and TRBJ1-1; TRBD1 is a possible D gene (5 bases). The V and J ends lost 2 bases and 1 base respectively, with 8 bases between them. This CDR3 contains 13 residues. Looked up from germline, CDR1 is SQVTM and CDR2 is ANQGSEA. The CDR3 DNA reads as TGCAGCGTTGAAACCCAGGGGAACACTGAAGCTTTCTTT. Protein product: CSVETQGNTEAFF.

This clone occurred many times. This sample also contains other DNA sequences that code for the same CDR3. The chain couples TRBV30 to TRBJ1-2; 8 positions match TRBD1. Germline values: CDR1 GTSNPN, CDR2 SVGIG (reference sequence). CDR3 size: 13 residues. V was clipped by 2 bases and J by 5 bases; unmatched bases: 4. For the CDR3, the DNA is TGTGCCTGGAGTAGGGACAGGCCGTATGGCTACACCTTC. Translating gives CAWSRDRPYGYTF.

This clone was counted only a few times. The rearrangement joins TRBV9 to TRBJ2-7; 9 bases are a match to TRBD2. This CDR3 has 14 residues. J lost 4 bases, V lost 6 bases, and 8 bases had no gene match. From germline, CDR1 is SGDLS and CDR2 YYNGEE. The CDR3, as DNA: TGTGCCAGCACGCCGGGTAGCGGGAGTTACGAGCAGTACTTC. Protein sequence: CASTPGSGSYEQYF.

The chain employs TRBV11-1 and TRBJ2-1; the D gene is possibly TRBD2 (5 bases). CDR1 and CDR2 (germline): SGHAT, FQDESV (reference sequence). This CDR3 contains 14 residues. V lost 3 bases and J 4 bases, leaving 10 bases between the germline ends. CDR3: CASSFSGSYNEQFF. CDR3 sequence (DNA): TGTGCCAGCAGCTTCAGCGGATCATACAATGAGCAGTTCTTC.

The rearrangement links TRBV2 to TRBJ2-3; TRBD1 agrees at 7 bases. The ends lost 5 bases at V and 0 bases at J; junction bases unmatched: 5. The CDR3 length is 15 residues. Germline V gene data show CDR1 as SNHLY and CDR2 as FYNNEI. The CDR3 here is CASSNPGQSTDTQYF. The CDR3 DNA reads TGTGCCAGCAGTAATCCGGGACAGAGCACAGATACGCAGTATTTT.

This rearrangement joins TRBV28 to TRBJ2-1, with 9 bases matching TRBD2. Trimming at V came to 2 bases and at J to 6 bases, leaving 2 bases not matched to a gene. CDR3 length: 14 amino acids. Germline values: CDR1 MDHEN, CDR2 SYDVKM. CDR3 DNA sequence: TGTGCCAGCAGTTTAGGGACTAGCCTCAATGAGCAGTTCTTC. Residues: CASSLGTSLNEQFF.

The chain joins TRBV2 to TRBJ2-5; D is unclear. This CDR3 has 13 residues. CDR1 is SNHLY and CDR2 is FYNNEI in the germline V gene. Trimming took 1 base from V and 5 from J, leaving 8 bases between them. The CDR3, as DNA: TGTGCCAGCAGTGAAGTGGTCCGGGAGACCCAGTACTTC. It encodes CASSEVVRETQYF.

The CDR3 loop reads CASSLLGSGMNTIYF. The CDR3 nucleotides are TGTGCCAGCAGTTTATTGGGGTCAGGGATGAACACCATATATTTT. V and J are TRBV28 and TRBJ1-3; perhaps TRBD1 as D (5 bases). The CDR3 sequence is 15 residues long. CDR1 and CDR2 from the germline V gene are MDHEN and SYDVKM. Trimming pared 1 base from V and 7 bases from J, leaving 14 bases between.

This clone was detected only a few times. The genes are TRBV4-1 and TRBJ2-1; 7 bases agree with TRBD1. This CDR3 comprises 17 residues. J was trimmed by 3 bases and V by 3 bases; bases with no gene match: 11. Germline lookup yields CDR1 MGHRA and CDR2 YSYEKL. CDR3 sequence: CASSHSRTGRYYNEQFF. The CDR3 DNA is TGCGCCAGCAGCCACTCGAGGACAGGCCGATACTACAATGAGCAGTTCTTC.

The J gene is TRBJ2-7, the V gene TRBV13; 10 bases are shared with TRBD1. CDR3 length: 14 residues. CDR1 is PRHDT and CDR2 is FYEKMQ in the germline V gene (reference sequence). Trimming removed 5 bases from V and 4 bases from J; junction bases left unmatched: 5. CDR3 protein: CASSPRDRGYEQYF. The CDR3 DNA is TGTGCCAGCAGCCCCCGGGACAGGGGTTACGAGCAGTACTTC.

This clone was observed a few times. The gene calls are TRBV7-3 and TRBJ1-1; a possible D gene is TRBD1 (5 bases). Per the germline V gene, CDR1 is SGHTA and CDR2 is FQGTGA. The CDR3 contains 15 residues. Trimming took 4 bases from V and 3 from J, leaving 15 bases between them. The CDR3 loop is CASSSTGGGYTEAFF. The CDR3 nucleotides are TGTGCCAGCAGCTCTACAGGCGGGGGGTACACTGAAGCTTTCTTT.

This clone was recorded a few times. The V call is TRBV9, the J call TRBJ2-5; 11 bases are shared with TRBD2. The germline V gene has CDR1 SGDLS and CDR2 YYNGEE. V shed 3 bases, J shed 4 bases, and the junction held 5 bases outside the gene matches. This CDR3 is 15 amino acids long. The DNA for the CDR3 is TGTGCCAGCAGCGGATTCGGGACTAGCGGAGAGACCCAGTACTTC. Its protein is CASSGFGTSGETQYF.